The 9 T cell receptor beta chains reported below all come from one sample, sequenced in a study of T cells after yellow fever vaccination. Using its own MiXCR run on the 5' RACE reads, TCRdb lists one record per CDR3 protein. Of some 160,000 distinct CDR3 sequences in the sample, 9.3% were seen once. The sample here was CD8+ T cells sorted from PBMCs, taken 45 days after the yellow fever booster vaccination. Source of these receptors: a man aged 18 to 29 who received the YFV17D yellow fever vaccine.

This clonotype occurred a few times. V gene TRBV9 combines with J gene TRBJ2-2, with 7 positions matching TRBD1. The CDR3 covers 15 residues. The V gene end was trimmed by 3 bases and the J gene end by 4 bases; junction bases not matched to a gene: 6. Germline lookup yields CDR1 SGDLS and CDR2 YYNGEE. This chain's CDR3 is CASSADRVITGELFF. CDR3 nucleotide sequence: TGTGCCAGCAGCGCCGACAGGGTGATCACCGGGGAGCTGTTTTTT. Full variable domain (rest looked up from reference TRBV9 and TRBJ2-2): DSGVTQTPKHLITATGQRVTLRCSPRSGDLSVYWYQQSLDQGLQFLIQYYNGEERAKGNILERFSAQQFPDLHSELNLSSLELGDSALYFCASSADRVITGELFFGEGSRLTVL.

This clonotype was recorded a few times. CDR3 DNA: TGCGCCAGCAGCCAAGTCCCATTCACCGGGGAGCTGTTTTTT. Translation gives CASSQVPFTGELFF. This sequence joins TRBV4-1 and TRBJ2-2; D ambiguous. V was clipped by 1 base and J by 4 bases, with 7 bases between them. Germline V gene sequence: CDR1 MGHRA, CDR2 YSYEKL. The CDR3 contains 14 residues.

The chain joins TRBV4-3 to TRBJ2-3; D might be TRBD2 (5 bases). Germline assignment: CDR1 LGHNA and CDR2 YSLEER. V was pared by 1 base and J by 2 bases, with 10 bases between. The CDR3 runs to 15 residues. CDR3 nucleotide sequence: TGCGCCAGCAGCCAAGGCCCACTAGTCACAGATACGCAGTATTTT. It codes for CASSQGPLVTDTQYF.

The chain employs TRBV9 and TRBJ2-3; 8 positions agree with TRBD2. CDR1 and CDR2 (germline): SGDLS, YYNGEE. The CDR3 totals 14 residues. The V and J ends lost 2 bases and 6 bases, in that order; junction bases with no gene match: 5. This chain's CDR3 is CASSVGGAYDTQYF. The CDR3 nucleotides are TGTGCCAGCAGCGTCGGGGGGGCCTACGATACGCAGTATTTT.

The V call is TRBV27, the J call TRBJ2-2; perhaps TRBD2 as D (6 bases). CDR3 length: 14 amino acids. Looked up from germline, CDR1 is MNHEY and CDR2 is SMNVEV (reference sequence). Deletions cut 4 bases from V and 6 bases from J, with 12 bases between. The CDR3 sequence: CASSSGLSAGELFF. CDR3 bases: TGTGCCAGCAGTTCGGGACTGTCTGCCGGGGAGCTGTTTTTT.

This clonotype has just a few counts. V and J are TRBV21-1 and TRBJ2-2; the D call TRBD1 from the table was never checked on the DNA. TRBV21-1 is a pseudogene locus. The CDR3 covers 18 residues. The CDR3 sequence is CASSKTKRGGSNTGELFF. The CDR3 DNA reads TGTGCCAGCAGCAAAACAAAAAGAGGGGGGTCGAACACCGGGGAGCTGTTTTTT.

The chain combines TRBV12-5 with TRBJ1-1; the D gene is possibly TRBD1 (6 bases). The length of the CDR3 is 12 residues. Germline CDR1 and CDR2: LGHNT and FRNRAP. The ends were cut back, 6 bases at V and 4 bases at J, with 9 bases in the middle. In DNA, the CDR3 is TGTGCTAGTGGCCTAGGGGGCACTGAAGCTTTCTTT. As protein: CASGLGGTEAFF.

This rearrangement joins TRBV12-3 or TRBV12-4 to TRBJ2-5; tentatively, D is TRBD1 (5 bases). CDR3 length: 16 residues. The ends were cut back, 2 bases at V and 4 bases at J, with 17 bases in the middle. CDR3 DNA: TGTGCCAGCAGTTTATATGCGGACACGGATTCAGAGACCCAGTACTTC. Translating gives CASSLYADTDSETQYF.

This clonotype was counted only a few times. The CDR3 loop reads CASSFAVRGPNEKLFF. CDR3 bases: TGTGCCAGCAGCTTTGCCGTTAGGGGGCCTAATGAAAAACTGTTTTTT. V gene TRBV7-9 combines with J gene TRBJ1-4; the match to TRBD1 covers 7 bases. Germline CDR1 SEHNR, CDR2 FQNEAQ (reference sequence). The CDR3 covers 16 residues. With V trimmed by 3 bases and J by 3 bases, 7 bases remained unmatched.